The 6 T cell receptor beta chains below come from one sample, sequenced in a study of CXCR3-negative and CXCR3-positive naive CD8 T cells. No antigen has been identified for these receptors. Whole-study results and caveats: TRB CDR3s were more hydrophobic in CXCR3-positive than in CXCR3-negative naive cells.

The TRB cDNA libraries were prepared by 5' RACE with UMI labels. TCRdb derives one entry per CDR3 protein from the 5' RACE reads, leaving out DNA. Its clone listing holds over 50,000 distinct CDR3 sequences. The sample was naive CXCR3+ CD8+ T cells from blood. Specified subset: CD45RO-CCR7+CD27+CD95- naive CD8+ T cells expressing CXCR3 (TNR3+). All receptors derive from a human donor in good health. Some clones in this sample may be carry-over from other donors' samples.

The CDR3: CASSILNTEAFF. This sequence joins TRBV19 and TRBJ1-1. Germline CDR1 and CDR2: LNHDA and SQIVND (reference sequence). The length of the CDR3 is 12 residues.

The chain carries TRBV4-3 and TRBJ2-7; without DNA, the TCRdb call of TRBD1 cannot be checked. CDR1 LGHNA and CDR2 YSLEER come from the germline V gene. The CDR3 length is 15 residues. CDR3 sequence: CASSQSRTGNYEQYF.

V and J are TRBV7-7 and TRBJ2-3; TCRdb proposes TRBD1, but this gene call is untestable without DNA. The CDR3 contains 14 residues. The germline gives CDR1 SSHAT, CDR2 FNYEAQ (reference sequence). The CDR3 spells CASSTGTGVDTQYF.

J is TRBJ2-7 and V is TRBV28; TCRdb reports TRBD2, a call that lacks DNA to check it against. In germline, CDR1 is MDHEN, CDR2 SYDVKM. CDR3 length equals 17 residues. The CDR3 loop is CASSPGLPSRRSYEQYF.

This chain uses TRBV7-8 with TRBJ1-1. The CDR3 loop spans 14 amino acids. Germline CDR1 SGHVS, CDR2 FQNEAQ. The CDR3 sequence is CASSLREMRPEAFF.

CDR3 amino acids: CASSLRRATNEKLFF. The gene calls are TRBV7-6 and TRBJ1-4. Germline V lookup: CDR1 SGHVS, CDR2 FNYEAQ. The CDR3 is made up of 15 amino acids.